One sample yielded the 8 T cell receptor beta chains listed below, sequenced in a study of blood T cell repertoires in COVID-19. Data came from immunoSEQ multiplex PCR; TCRdb stores just in-frame clones and leaves some out. The sample consists of about 130,000 clones, 75% to 90% of them appearing once. Input material: peripheral blood. These receptors all stem from a human donor in a cohort sampled during active COVID-19.

CDR3 loop: CASSLTGTYEAFF. CDR3 sequence (DNA): TGTGCCAGCAGTTTGACAGGGACATATGAAGCTTTCTTT. This chain uses TRBV2 with TRBJ1-1; 7 nucleotides match TRBD1. J was trimmed by 7 bases and V by 5 bases; bases with no gene match: 7. In germline, CDR1 is SNHLY, CDR2 FYNNEI. This CDR3 spans 13 amino acids.

J is TRBJ2-1 and V is TRBV9, with 7 bases that match TRBD2. Germline trimming cut 2 bases from V and 5 bases from J; bases unmatched to any gene: 7. The CDR3 loop spans 15 amino acids. Germline CDR1 is SGDLS and CDR2 is YYNGEE. Written as DNA, the CDR3 is TGTGCCAGCAGCGTCTGGCGGGAGCGTCACAATGAGCAGTTCTTC. Translation: CASSVWRERHNEQFF.

The rearrangement links TRBV4-3 to TRBJ2-1, with D perhaps matching TRBD1 (6 bases). This CDR3 contains 15 residues. V lost 5 bases, J lost 2 bases, and 13 bases lay in between. Germline loops: CDR1 LGHNA, CDR2 YSLEER. CDR3 residues: CASSESGDPYNEQFF. The CDR3 DNA is TGCGCCAGCAGCGAATCAGGGGACCCCTACAATGAGCAGTTCTTC.

The gene calls are TRBV12-3 or TRBV12-4 and TRBJ2-7; possible D gene TRBD1, 6 bases. This CDR3 comprises 13 residues. V lost 7 bases and J 6 bases, leaving 16 bases between the germline ends. The CDR3: CASTLGGASEQYF. The CDR3 coding sequence is TGTGCCAGCACCTTAGGGGGAGCGAGCGAGCAGTACTTC.

In DNA, the CDR3 is TGTGCCAGCAGCTCAAGACAGGGGATCACTGAAGCTTTCTTT. Its protein product is CASSSRQGITEAFF. The V and J genes are TRBV7-2 and TRBJ1-1; 8 positions agree with TRBD1. Trimming cost V 4 bases and J 4 bases; bases outside gene matches: 5. Germline V CDR1 and CDR2: SGHTA, FQGNSA. The CDR3 contains 14 residues. Supplemented by reference TRBV7-2 and TRBJ1-1, the full variable domain reads GAGVSQSPSNKVTEKGKDVELRCDPISGHTALYWYRQSLGQGLEFLIYFQGNSAPDKSGLPSDRFSAERTGGSVSTLTIQRTQQEDSAVYLCASSSRQGITEAFFGQGTRLTVV.

V usage is TRBV19 and J usage is TRBJ1-2; 11 nucleotides align to TRBD1. The CDR3 totals 15 residues. V was clipped by 3 bases and J by 4 bases; unmatched bases: 4. Germline CDR1 and CDR2: LNHDA and SQIVND (reference sequence). Here the CDR3 reads CASSIGQGASYGYTF. CDR3 DNA: TGTGCCAGTAGTATCGGACAGGGGGCCTCCTATGGCTACACCTTC. Using reference TRBV19 and TRBJ1-2 for the parts outside the CDR3, the full variable domain is DGGITQSPKYLFRKEGQNVTLSCEQNLNHDAMYWYRQDPGQGLRLIYYSQIVNDFQKGDIAEGYSVSREKKESFPLTVTSAQKNPTAFYLCASSIGQGASYGYTFGSGTRLTVV.

J is TRBJ1-6 and V is TRBV6-1, with 8 bases lining up with TRBD1. Trimming removed 2 bases from V and 12 bases from J; junction bases left unmatched: 6. The CDR3 length is 14 residues. The germline V gene encodes CDR1 MNHNS and CDR2 SASEGT. CDR3 residues: CASSESGTGIPLHF. The CDR3 DNA reads as TGTGCCAGCAGTGAATCGGGGACAGGTATACCCCTCCACTTT.

The chain joins TRBV6-6 to TRBJ1-5; perhaps TRBD1 as D (6 bases). Germline CDR1 is MNHNY and CDR2 is SVGAGI (reference sequence). The CDR3 is 16 residues long. V lost 6 bases, J lost 1 base, and 16 bases lay in between. CDR3 region: CASSHRDILSNQPQHF. CDR3 in DNA: TGTGCCAGCAGCCACCGGGACATTCTAAGCAATCAGCCCCAGCATTTT.